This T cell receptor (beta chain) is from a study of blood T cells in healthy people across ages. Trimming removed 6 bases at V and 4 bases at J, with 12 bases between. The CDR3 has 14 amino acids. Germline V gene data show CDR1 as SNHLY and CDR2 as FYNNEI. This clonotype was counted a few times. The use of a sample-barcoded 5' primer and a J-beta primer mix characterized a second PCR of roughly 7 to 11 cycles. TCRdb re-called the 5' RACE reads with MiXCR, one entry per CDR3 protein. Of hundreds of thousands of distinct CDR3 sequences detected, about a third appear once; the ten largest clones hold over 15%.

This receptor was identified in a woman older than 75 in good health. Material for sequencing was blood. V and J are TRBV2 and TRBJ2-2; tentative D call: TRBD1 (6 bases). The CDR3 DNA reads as TGTGCCAGCAGGGGAGACAGGACCACCGGGGAGCTGTTTTTT. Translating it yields CASRGDRTTGELFF. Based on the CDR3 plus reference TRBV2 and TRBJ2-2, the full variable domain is EPEVTQTPSHQVTQMGQEVILRCVPISNHLYFYWYRQILGQKVEFLVSFYNNEISEKSEIFDDQFSVERPDGSNFTLKIRSTKLEDSAMYFCASRGDRTTGELFFGEGSRLTVL.